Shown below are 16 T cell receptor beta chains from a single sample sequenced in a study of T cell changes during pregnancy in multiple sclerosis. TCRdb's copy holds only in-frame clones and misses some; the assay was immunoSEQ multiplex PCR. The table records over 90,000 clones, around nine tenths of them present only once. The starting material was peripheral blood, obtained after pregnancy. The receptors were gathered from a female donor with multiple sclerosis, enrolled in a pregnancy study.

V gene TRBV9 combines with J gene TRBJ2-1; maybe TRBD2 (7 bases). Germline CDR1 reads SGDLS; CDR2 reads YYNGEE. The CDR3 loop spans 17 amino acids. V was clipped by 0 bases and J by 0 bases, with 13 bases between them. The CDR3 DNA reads TGTGCCAGCAGCGTAGAGCGGGACAAACCCTCCTACAATGAGCAGTTCTTC. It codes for CASSVERDKPSYNEQFF.

This CDR3 reads CATMTSGRNEQYF. The CDR3 DNA reads TGTGCCACCATGACTAGCGGGAGGAACGAGCAGTACTTC. This chain uses TRBV19 with TRBJ2-7, with TRBD2 matching over 13 bases. The CDR3 runs to 13 residues. V lost 10 bases, J lost 5 bases, and 5 bases stayed unmatched. Per the germline V gene, CDR1 is LNHDA and CDR2 is SQIVND (reference sequence). Full variable domain (rest looked up from reference TRBV19 and TRBJ2-7): DGGITQSPKYLFRKEGQNVTLSCEQNLNHDAMYWYRQDPGQGLRLIYYSQIVNDFQKGDIAEGYSVSREKKESFPLTVTSAQKNPTAFYLCATMTSGRNEQYFGPGTRLTVT.

CDR3 protein: CASSYGTLPPYNEQFF. The CDR3, as DNA: TGTGCCAGCAGTTACGGGACTCTACCACCCTACAATGAGCAGTTCTTC. The chain couples TRBV6-5 to TRBJ2-1; weak D call: TRBD2 (6 bases). This CDR3 region has 16 residues. V was shortened by 2 bases and J by 2 bases, with 13 bases between the two germline ends. Per the germline V gene, CDR1 is MNHEY and CDR2 is SVGAGI.

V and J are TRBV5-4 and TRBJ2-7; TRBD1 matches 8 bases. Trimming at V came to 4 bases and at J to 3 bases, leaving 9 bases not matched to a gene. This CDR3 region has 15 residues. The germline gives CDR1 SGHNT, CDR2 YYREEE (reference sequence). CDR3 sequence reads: CASSLGQAQIYEQYF. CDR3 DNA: TGTGCCAGCAGCCTGGGACAGGCCCAGATCTACGAGCAGTACTTC. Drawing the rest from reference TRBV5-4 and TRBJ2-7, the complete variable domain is ETGVTQSPTHLIKTRGQQVTLRCSSQSGHNTVSWYQQALGQGPQFIFQYYREEENGRGNFPPRFSGLQFPNYSSELNVNALELDDSALYLCASSLGQAQIYEQYFGPGTRLTVT.

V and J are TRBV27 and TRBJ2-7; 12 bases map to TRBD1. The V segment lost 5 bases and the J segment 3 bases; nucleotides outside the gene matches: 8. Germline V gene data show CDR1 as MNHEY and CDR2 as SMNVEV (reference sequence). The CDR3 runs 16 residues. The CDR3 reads CASSLAGTGGLYEQYF. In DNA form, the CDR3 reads TGTGCCAGCAGTCTGGCCGGGACAGGGGGCCTCTACGAGCAGTACTTC.

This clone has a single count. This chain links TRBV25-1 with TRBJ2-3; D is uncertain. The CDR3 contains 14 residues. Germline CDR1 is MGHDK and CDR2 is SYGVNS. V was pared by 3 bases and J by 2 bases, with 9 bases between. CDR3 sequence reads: CASSEGRPTDTQYF. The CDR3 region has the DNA TGTGCCAGCAGTGAGGGCAGACCCACAGATACGCAGTATTTT.

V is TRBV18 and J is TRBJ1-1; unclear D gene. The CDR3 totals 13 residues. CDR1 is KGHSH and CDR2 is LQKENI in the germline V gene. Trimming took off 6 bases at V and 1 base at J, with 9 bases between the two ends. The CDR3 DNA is TGTGCCAGCTCCTCCTCGTCGAACACTGAAGCTTTCTTT. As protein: CASSSSSNTEAFF.

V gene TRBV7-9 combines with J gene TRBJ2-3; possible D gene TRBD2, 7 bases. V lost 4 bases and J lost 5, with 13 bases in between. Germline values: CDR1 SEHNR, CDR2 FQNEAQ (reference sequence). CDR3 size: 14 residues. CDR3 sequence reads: CASSWGGAEDTQYF. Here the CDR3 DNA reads TGTGCCAGCAGCTGGGGGGGCGCGGAAGATACGCAGTATTTT.

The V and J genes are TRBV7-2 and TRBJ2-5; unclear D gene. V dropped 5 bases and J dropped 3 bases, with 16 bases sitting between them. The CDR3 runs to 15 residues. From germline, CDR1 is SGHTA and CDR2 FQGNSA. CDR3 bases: TGTGCCAGCAGCCCCTACCCGCAGGTGGAAGAGACCCAGTACTTC. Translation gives CASSPYPQVEETQYF.

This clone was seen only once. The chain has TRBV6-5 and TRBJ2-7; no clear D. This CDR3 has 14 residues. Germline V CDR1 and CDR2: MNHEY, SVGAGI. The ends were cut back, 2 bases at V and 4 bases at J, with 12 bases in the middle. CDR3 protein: CASSYDGGRYEQYF. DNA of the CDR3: TGTGCCAGCAGTTACGACGGCGGTAGGTACGAGCAGTACTTC.

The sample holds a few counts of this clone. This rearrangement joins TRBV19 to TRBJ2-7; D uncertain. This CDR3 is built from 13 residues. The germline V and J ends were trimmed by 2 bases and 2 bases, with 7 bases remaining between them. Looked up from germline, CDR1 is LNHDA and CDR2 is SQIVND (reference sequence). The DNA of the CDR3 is TGTGCCAGTAGTATATCAACAACCTACGAGCAGTACTTC. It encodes CASSISTTYEQYF.

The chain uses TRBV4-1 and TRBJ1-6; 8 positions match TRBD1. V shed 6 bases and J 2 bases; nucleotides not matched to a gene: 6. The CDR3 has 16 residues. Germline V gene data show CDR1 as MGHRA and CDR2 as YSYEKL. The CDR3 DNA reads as TGCGCCAGCAGAATCCAGGGGGCACCCTATAATTCACCCCTCCACTTT. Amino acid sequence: CASRIQGAPYNSPLHF.

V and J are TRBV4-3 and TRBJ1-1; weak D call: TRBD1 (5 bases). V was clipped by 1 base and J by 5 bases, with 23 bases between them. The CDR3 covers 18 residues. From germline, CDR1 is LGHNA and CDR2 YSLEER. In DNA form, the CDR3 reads TGCGCCAGCAGCCAAGTCTCAAAAGGGTGGGGGGGAGGAACTGAAGCTTTCTTT. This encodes CASSQVSKGWGGGTEAFF.

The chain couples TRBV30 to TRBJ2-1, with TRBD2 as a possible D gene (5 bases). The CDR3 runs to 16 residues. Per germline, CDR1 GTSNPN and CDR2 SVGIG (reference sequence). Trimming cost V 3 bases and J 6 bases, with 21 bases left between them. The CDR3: CAWSPPGRRTGNEQFF. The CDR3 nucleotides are TGTGCCTGGAGCCCCCCGGGTCGCCGGACTGGCAATGAGCAGTTCTTC.

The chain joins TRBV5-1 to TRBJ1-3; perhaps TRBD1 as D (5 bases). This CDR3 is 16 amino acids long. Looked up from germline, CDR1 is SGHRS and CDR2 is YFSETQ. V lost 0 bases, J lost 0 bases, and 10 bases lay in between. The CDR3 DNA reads TGCGCCAGCAGCTTGGCTCCCGGGGGCTCTGGAAACACCATATATTTT. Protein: CASSLAPGGSGNTIYF. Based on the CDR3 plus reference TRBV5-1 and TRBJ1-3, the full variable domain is KAGVTQTPRYLIKTRGQQVTLSCSPISGHRSVSWYQQTPGQGLQFLFEYFSETQRNKGNFPGRFSGRQFSNSRSEMNVSTLELGDSALYLCASSLAPGGSGNTIYFGEGSWLTVV.

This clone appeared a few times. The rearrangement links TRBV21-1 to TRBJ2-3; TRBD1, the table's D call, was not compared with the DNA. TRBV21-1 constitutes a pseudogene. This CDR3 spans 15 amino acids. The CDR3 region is CASSKLGQGTDTQYF. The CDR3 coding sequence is TGTGCCAGCAGCAAACTGGGACAGGGGACAGATACGCAGTATTTT.